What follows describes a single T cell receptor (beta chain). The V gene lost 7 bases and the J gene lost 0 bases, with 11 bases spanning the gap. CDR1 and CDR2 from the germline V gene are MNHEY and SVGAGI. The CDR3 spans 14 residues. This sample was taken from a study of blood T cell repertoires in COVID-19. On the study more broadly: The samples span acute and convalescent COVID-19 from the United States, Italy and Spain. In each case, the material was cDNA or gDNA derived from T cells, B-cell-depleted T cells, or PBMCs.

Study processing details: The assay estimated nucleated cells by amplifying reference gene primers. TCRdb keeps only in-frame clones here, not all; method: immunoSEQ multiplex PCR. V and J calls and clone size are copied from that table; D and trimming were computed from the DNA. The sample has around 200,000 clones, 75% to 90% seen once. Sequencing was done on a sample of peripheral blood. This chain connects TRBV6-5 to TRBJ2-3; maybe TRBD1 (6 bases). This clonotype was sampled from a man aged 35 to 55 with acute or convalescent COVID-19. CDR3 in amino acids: CASKTGLSTDTQYF. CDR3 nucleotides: TGTGCCAGCAAAACAGGGCTGAGCACAGATACGCAGTATTTT.